This entry concerns a single TCR beta chain. Its antigen is not known. The CDR3 has 14 amino acids. Trimming removed 6 bases from V and 2 bases from J; junction bases left unmatched: 5. CDR1 and CDR2 (germline): SQVTM, ANQGSEA. This sample is part of a study of lymphopenia after photon versus proton radiotherapy. Study-level points and caveats: Larger post-nadir TCR diversity loss correlated inversely with survival in deceased patients. Authors raise, but do not show, better survival with proton therapy. After the lymphocyte nadir, photon-treated repertoires showed oligoclonal expansion, especially of CD8+ Temra cells.

This table comes from immunoSEQ multiplex PCR, and its TCRdb copy is limited to in-frame clones, with some not included. The sample shows tens of thousands of clones, roughly four fifths of them seen only once. The sequencing used peripheral blood, collected from a patient treated with photon-based radiotherapy. This TCR was recovered from a woman aged 50 to 65 with pancreatic cancer. The rearrangement links TRBV29-1 to TRBJ2-7; 12 bases line up with TRBD2. In DNA, the CDR3 is TGCAGCGTCCAACTAGCGGGAGGCGCCTACGAGCAGTACTTC. This encodes CSVQLAGGAYEQYF.